These 14 T cell receptor beta chains were sequenced from one sample in a study of blood T cell repertoires in COVID-19. Generated by immunoSEQ multiplex PCR, the TCRdb table keeps only in-frame clones and is missing some. Among around 300,000 clones listed, less than 90% were seen once. Specimen: peripheral blood. All receptors derive from a human donor in a cohort sampled during active COVID-19.

The genes are TRBV20-1 and TRBJ2-4; 7 bases align to TRBD2. V shed 3 bases, J shed 0 bases, and the junction held 5 bases outside the gene matches. There are 15 residues in the CDR3. Germline assignment: CDR1 DFQATT and CDR2 SNEGSKA (reference sequence). CDR3 region: CSASSSGIAKNIQYF. CDR3 DNA: TGCAGTGCTAGTTCTAGCGGAATAGCCAAAAACATTCAGTACTTC.

The chain employs TRBV3-1 (or the pseudogene TRBV3-2) and TRBJ1-1; D unclear. Per the germline V gene, CDR1 is LGHDT and CDR2 is YNNKEL (reference sequence). This CDR3 has 14 amino acids. V lost 4 bases and J 1 base, leaving 10 bases between the germline ends. The CDR3 sequence: CASSPTPENTEAFF. The CDR3, as DNA: TGTGCCAGCAGCCCGACACCGGAGAACACTGAAGCTTTCTTT.

V is TRBV28 and J is TRBJ1-2; 11 bases map to TRBD1. The CDR3 consists of 15 residues. Germline V gene data show CDR1 as MDHEN and CDR2 as SYDVKM. The junction had 14 bases not matched to a gene; V was cut back by 10 bases and J by 7 bases. CDR3 sequence (DNA): TGTGCCACCTACTATTTCGGACAGGGGGCGGCTGGCTACACCTTC. The encoded protein is CATYYFGQGAAGYTF.

V usage is TRBV20-1 and J usage is TRBJ1-2, with TRBD1 as a possible D gene (5 bases). The CDR3 contains 11 residues. Germline CDR1 and CDR2: DFQATT and SNEGSKA (reference sequence). The CDR3 is CRGEASYGYTF. In DNA form, the CDR3 reads TGCAGGGGGGAGGCATCCTATGGCTACACCTTC.

The rearrangement uses TRBV5-1 and TRBJ1-4; 8 bases agree with TRBD1. J gave up 7 bases and V 4 bases, and 9 bases lay outside the gene matches. This CDR3 spans 15 amino acids. The germline gives CDR1 SGHRS, CDR2 YFSETQ. The CDR3 coding sequence is TGCGCCAGCAGCCTGGAAGGACAGGGCTCTGAAAAACTGTTTTTT. It yields the protein CASSLEGQGSEKLFF.

The chain combines TRBV7-6 with TRBJ1-3; maybe TRBD1 (6 bases). Germline assignment: CDR1 SGHVS and CDR2 FNYEAQ. CDR3 size: 15 residues. V dropped 6 bases and J dropped 0 bases, with 12 bases sitting between them. The chain's CDR3 is CASRPQGTSGNTIYF. CDR3 DNA: TGTGCCAGCAGACCCCAGGGGACCTCTGGAAACACCATATATTTT.

The chain combines TRBV15 with TRBJ2-1; 14 bases map to TRBD2. Trimming took 5 bases from V and 9 from J; bases not matched to a gene: 12. The CDR3 runs 17 residues. CDR1 LNHNV and CDR2 YYDKDF come from the germline V gene (reference sequence). The CDR3 DNA reads as TGTGCCACCAGCCCCCCCGGCGGGACTAGCGGGAGTAGTGAGCAGTTCTTC. Translated, it gives CATSPPGGTSGSSEQFF.

V is TRBV15 and J is TRBJ1-2; D not certain. Per germline, CDR1 LNHNV and CDR2 YYDKDF (reference sequence). The V end was cut by 3 bases, the J end by 4 bases, with 12 bases between. The CDR3 loop spans 14 amino acids. The CDR3 DNA is TGTGCCACCAGCAGTCCCGGGATCCTCTATGGCTACACCTTC. Translating gives CATSSPGILYGYTF.

This clone is a singleton in its sample. The rearrangement uses TRBV7-2 and TRBJ1-5; a weak D match, TRBD1 (6 bases). CDR1 is SGHTA, CDR2 FQGNSA, per germline. The CDR3 is 14 residues long. With 3 bases removed from V and 7 bases from J, the gap between germline ends came to 13 bases. CDR3 coding DNA: TGTGCCAGCAGCTTTGGCGGGGGCGGACAGCCCCAGCATTTT. Protein product: CASSFGGGGQPQHF.

The chain couples TRBV7-8 to TRBJ2-7; 10 nucleotides match TRBD2. CDR1 is SGHVS and CDR2 is FQNEAQ in the germline V gene. This CDR3 region has 16 residues. The trim removed 3 bases at V and 3 bases at J, leaving 8 bases unmatched. In DNA, the CDR3 is TGTGCCAGCAGCTTCCCTACAGCGGGAGGGCGCTACGAGCAGTACTTC. It codes for CASSFPTAGGRYEQYF.

The chain is built from TRBV2 and TRBJ1-2, with no clear D. The germline CDR1 and CDR2 sequences are SNHLY and FYNNEI. This CDR3 has 13 amino acids. The V end was cut by 3 bases, the J end by 5 bases, with 10 bases between. CDR3 residues: CASSDSGLYGYTF. The CDR3 nucleotides are TGTGCCAGCAGTGATAGCGGTTTATATGGCTACACCTTC.

This clone was recorded only once. The gene calls are TRBV19 and TRBJ1-2; unclear D gene. The CDR3 runs to 14 residues. CDR1 is LNHDA, CDR2 SQIVND, per germline (reference sequence). V was trimmed by 6 bases and J by 8 bases, leaving 19 bases between them. For the CDR3, the DNA is TGTGCCAGTAGGAGGGCAGGTGGTTCCTGGGGCTACACCTTC. This sequence encodes CASRRAGGSWGYTF.

The chain is built from TRBV5-1 and TRBJ2-1; TRBD2 matches 9 bases. From germline, CDR1 is SGHRS and CDR2 YFSETQ. The CDR3 length is 17 residues. V trimming: 4 bases; J trimming: 3 bases; junction bases outside the gene matches: 11. The CDR3 loop is CASSRGRLADFYNEQFF. CDR3 DNA sequence: TGCGCCAGCAGCCGTGGCCGACTAGCGGACTTCTACAATGAGCAGTTCTTC. Together with reference TRBV5-1 and TRBJ2-1, the CDR3 gives the full variable domain: KAGVTQTPRYLIKTRGQQVTLSCSPISGHRSVSWYQQTPGQGLQFLFEYFSETQRNKGNFPGRFSGRQFSNSRSEMNVSTLELGDSALYLCASSRGRLADFYNEQFFGPGTRLTVL.

CDR3 bases: TGTGCCAGCAGCGTAGCTTGGCAGGGCCAAGAGACCCAGTACTTC. Amino acid sequence: CASSVAWQGQETQYF. The chain carries TRBV9 and TRBJ2-5, with D perhaps matching TRBD1 (5 bases). This CDR3 comprises 15 residues. Trimming took 0 bases from V and 1 from J, leaving 10 bases between them. The germline V gene encodes CDR1 SGDLS and CDR2 YYNGEE.